This T cell receptor (beta chain) was captured by sequencing in a study of blood T cells in healthy people across ages. Overall study: T cells yielded about one barcoded beta molecule per two cells through template switching. Study outcomes and limitations: Diversity was estimated from one million T cells, and these estimates were considered underestimates. There was no known CMV status for donors, so expanded clonotype changes were possibly confounded.

V was cut by 4 bases and J by 8 bases, with 17 bases left in between. In germline, CDR1 is MDHEN, CDR2 SYDVKM. CDR3 length equals 14 residues. Samples had at least 6.5 million PBMCs isolated from them. It was with a sample-barcoded 5' primer and a J-beta primer mix that a second PCR of about 6 to 12 cycles was run. TCRdb ran MiXCR on the 5' RACE reads and lists one entry per CDR3 protein. The sample includes over 1,500,000 distinct CDR3 sequences, about 50% of them seen just once. Concerning this clonotype: Its antigen is still unknown.

This clonotype originated in a middle-aged woman in good health. The chain employs TRBV28 and TRBJ1-2, with D possibly being TRBD1 (5 bases). The sequencing input was blood. The CDR3 sequence is CASSYRQQRWGYTF. The CDR3 DNA follows: TGTGCCAGCAGTTACAGGCAGCAGAGATGGGGCTACACCTTC.